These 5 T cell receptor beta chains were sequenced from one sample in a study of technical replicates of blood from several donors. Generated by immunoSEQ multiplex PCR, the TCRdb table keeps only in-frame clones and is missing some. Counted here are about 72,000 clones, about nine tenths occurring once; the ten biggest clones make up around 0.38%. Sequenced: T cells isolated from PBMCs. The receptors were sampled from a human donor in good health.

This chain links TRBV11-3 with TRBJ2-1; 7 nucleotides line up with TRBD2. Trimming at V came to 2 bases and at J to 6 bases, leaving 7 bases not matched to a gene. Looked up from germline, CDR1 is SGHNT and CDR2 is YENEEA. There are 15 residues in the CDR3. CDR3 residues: CASSLWGGVGNEQFF. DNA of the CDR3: TGTGCCAGCAGCTTATGGGGAGGGGTTGGCAATGAGCAGTTCTTC. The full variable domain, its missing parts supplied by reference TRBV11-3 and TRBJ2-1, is EAGVVQSPRYKIIEKKQPVAFWCNPISGHNTLYWYLQNLGQGPELLIRYENEEAVDDSQLPKDRFSAERLKGVDSTLKIQPAELGDSAVYLCASSLWGGVGNEQFFGPGTRLTVL.

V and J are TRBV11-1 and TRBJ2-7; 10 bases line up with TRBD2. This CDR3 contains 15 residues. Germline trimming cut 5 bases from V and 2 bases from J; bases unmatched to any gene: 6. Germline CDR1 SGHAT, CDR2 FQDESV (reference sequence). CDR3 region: CASSPLAGIPYEQYF. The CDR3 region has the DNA TGTGCCAGCAGCCCACTAGCGGGGATCCCCTACGAGCAGTACTTC. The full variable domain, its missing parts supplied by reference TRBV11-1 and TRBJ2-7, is EAEVAQSPRYKITEKSQAVAFWCDPISGHATLYWYRQILGQGPELLVQFQDESVVDDSQLPKDRFSAERLKGVDSTLKIQPAELGDSAMYLCASSPLAGIPYEQYFGPGTRLTVT.

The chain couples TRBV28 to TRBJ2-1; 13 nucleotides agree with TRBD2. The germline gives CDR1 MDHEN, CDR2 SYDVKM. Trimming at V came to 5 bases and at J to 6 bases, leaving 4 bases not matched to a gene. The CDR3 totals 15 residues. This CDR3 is CASSTGTSGVNEQFF. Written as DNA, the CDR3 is TGTGCCAGCAGTACCGGGACTAGCGGGGTCAATGAGCAGTTCTTC. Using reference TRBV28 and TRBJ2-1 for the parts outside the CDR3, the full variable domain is DVKVTQSSRYLVKRTGEKVFLECVQDMDHENMFWYRQDPGLGLRLIYFSYDVKMKEKGDIPEGYSVSREKKERFSLILESASTNQTSMYLCASSTGTSGVNEQFFGPGTRLTVL.

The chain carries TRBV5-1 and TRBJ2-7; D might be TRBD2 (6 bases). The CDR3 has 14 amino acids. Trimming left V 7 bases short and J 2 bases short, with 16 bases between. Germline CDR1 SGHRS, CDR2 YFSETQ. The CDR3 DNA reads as TGCGCCAGCCTTGACGTGGGCGGGACCTACGAGCAGTACTTC. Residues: CASLDVGGTYEQYF.

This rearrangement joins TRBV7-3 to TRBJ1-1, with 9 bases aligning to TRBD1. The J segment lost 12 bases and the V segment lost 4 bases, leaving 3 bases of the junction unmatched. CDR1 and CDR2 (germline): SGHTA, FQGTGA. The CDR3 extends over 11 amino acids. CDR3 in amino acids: CASSSGTGTFF. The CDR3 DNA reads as TGTGCCAGCAGCTCCGGGACAGGGACTTTCTTT.